The source of this T cell receptor (beta chain) is a study of T cells in Graves' hyperthyroidism and ophthalmopathy (dated by TCRdb to between 2017 and 2020). Describing the broader study: Peripheral blood samples were taken at initial diagnosis, before any treatment was given. To identify distinguishing TCR V-J signatures, a discovery cohort of about a hundred patients was used, comprising 43 with Graves' ophthalmopathy and around 60 with stable Graves' hyperthyroidism. Whether ophthalmopathy could be predicted prospectively was tested in an independent validation cohort made up of 18 to 20 hyperthyroidism patients plus 17 patients who later progressed to ophthalmopathy. For training and testing, the 100 or so patients in the discovery cohort were randomly divided in a 7:3 ratio. The study also compared thyroid tissue and blood T-cell repertoires from several Graves' hyperthyroidism patients. After blood sampling, hyperthyroidism patients were treated with methimazole at a starting dose of 30 mg daily, and ophthalmopathy patients were treated with high-dose intravenous methylprednisolone. The paper describes TCR Vbeta CDR3 sequencing of 135 peripheral blood samples, made up of 43 ophthalmopathy patients, over 70 hyperthyroidism patients and 17 progressor patients.

CDR3 length: 15 amino acids, cysteine to phenylalanine. The entry retains the CDR3 DNA only, 45 bases that are in frame from base 1. After removal of 3 bases from V and 9 bases from J, the junction retains 8 bases not matched to a gene. CDR1 SGDLS and CDR2 YYNGEE are derived from the germline V gene. Ophthalmopathy patients had moderately to severely active disease, Clinical Activity Score of at least 3, NOSPECS grade of at least 4, and duration under 3 months. Patients with uncontrolled infections, other autoimmune diseases, pregnancy or lactation were excluded. Clinical symptoms, serum thyroxine and TRAb, thyroid ultrasound, and orbital computed tomography formed the basis for the diagnoses. Ficoll-Paque density gradient centrifugation was used to isolate PBMCs from 10 ml of fresh peripheral blood. Trizol reagent was used to extract total RNA, and RNA quality was then checked on an Agilent 2100 Bioanalyzer.

The TCR beta CDR3 regions were amplified from the RNA transcripts. For the first round of RT-PCR on the TCR CDR3, the HTBI primer set was used together with the Qiagen OneStep RT-PCR kit. Libraries were constructed in a second round of multiplex PCR, after which size selection and purification were performed. Paired-end sequencing of the libraries was performed with 100 bp reads on an Illumina HiSeq2000. In the source study's methods: Raw data were processed with SOAPnuke, discarding reads with adapters, uncalled bases, mean Phred below 15, or no exact constant-primer or identifier match. High-quality paired reads were merged using COPE v1.2.5, and each unique nucleotide sequence was defined as a clonotype. MiTCR v1.1 was used to align clonotypes to the IMGT TRBV, TRBD and TRBJ reference segments. Only V-J combinations with frequency above 0.0001, covering 99% to 99.2% of repertoires, were analysed. The TCS score was defined as the ratio of F50 (clonal expansion) to E x V (chaos), calculated using BLOSUM62-based TCRdist between CDR3 peptides within each V-J. Welch's t-statistics and random forest reduced around 550 V-J features to 13, which were used in a naive Bayes classifier (R e1071). Using fastp at Q25 and MiXCR, TCRdb reprocessed the public reads and kept productive beta chains. CDR3 protein duplicates are merged, each entry listing the most common genes and DNA. These V and J calls originate from TCRdb's pipeline instead of the authors' own analysis. The sample includes about 590,000 distinct CDR3 sequences, with approximately 14% observed a single time. Of the sample, roughly 7.1% is held by the ten largest clones.

The study at large found these results: Most expanded thyroid clonotypes (frequency above 0.001) were also detected in blood, suggesting blood repertoires may reflect thyroid immune responses. In validation, progression to ophthalmopathy was predicted by the model with around 71% sensitivity and just over 72% specificity, a median of roughly 6.4 months before onset. In cross-validation, a model built on a 13 V-J signature told ophthalmopathy apart from stable hyperthyroidism with 87.88% sensitivity and about 81% specificity, and in testing the same model reached 80%/75%. Sample size was not statistically predetermined, and investigators were not blinded to group allocation.

With respect to this clonotype: Its specific antigen is unknown. No base quality information exists; no much larger clone differs at one position.

Sequenced: blood. This clonotype originated in a woman younger than 35 with Graves' ophthalmopathy. The V and J genes are TRBV9 and TRBJ1-6, and 8 junction bases match TRBD1. The CDR3 amino acid sequence is: CASSARTGSSSPLHF. DNA sequence: TGTGCCAGCAGCGCCCGGACAGGGTCGAGTTCACCCCTCCACTTT.